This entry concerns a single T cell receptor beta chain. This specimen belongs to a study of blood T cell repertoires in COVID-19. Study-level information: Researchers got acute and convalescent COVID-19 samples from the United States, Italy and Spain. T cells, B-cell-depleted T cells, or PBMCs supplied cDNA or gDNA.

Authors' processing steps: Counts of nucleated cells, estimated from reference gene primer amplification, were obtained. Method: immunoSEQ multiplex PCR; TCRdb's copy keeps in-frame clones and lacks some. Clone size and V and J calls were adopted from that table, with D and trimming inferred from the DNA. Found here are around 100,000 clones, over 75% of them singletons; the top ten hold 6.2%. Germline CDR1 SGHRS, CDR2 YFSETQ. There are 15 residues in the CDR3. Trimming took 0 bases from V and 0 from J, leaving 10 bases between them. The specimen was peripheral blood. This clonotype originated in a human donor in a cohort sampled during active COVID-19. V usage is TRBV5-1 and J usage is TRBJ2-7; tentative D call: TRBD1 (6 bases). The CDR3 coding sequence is TGCGCCAGCAGCTTGGTTGGGGGCGGCTCCTACGAGCAGTACTTC. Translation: CASSLVGGGSYEQYF. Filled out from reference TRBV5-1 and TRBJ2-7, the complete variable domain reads KAGVTQTPRYLIKTRGQQVTLSCSPISGHRSVSWYQQTPGQGLQFLFEYFSETQRNKGNFPGRFSGRQFSNSRSEMNVSTLELGDSALYLCASSLVGGGSYEQYFGPGTRLTVT.